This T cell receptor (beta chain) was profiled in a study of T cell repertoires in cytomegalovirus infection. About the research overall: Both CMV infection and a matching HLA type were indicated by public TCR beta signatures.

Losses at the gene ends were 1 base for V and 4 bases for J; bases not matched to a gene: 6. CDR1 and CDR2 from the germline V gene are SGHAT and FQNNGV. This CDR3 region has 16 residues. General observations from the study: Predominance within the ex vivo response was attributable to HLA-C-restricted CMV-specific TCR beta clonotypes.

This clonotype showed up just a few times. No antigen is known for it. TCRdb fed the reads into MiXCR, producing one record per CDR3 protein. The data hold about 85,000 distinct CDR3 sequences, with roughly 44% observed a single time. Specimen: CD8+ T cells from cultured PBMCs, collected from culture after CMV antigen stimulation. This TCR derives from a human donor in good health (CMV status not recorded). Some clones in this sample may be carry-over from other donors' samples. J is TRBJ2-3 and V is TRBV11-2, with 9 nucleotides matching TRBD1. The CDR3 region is CASSLVPGQGPDTQYF. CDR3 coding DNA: TGTGCCAGCAGCTTAGTTCCGGGACAGGGCCCAGATACGCAGTATTTT.